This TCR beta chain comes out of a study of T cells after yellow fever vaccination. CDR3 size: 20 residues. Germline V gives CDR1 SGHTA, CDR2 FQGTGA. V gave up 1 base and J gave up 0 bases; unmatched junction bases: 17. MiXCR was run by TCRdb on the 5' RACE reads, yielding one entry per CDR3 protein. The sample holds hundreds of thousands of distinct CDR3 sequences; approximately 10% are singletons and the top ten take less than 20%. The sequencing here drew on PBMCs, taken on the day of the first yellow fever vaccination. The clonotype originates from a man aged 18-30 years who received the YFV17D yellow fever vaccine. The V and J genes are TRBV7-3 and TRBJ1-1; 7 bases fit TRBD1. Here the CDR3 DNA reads TGTGCCAGCAGCTTAAAGTTGATCAGGCGACAGGGCAATATGAACACTGAAGCTTTCTTT. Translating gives CASSLKLIRRQGNMNTEAFF.